This T cell receptor (beta chain) originates from a study of blood T cell repertoires in COVID-19. Measured with immunoSEQ multiplex PCR; TCRdb has only the in-frame clones, and not every one. The data hold some 340,000 clones, with 90% observed a single time. The sample comprised PBMCs or T cells enriched from blood (not recorded which). The origin of this receptor is a woman aged 25-40 years who had been exposed to COVID-19.

The CDR3 is CASTNGLAYGYTF. DNA for the CDR3: TGTGCCAGCACTAACGGACTGGCGTATGGCTACACCTTC. The chain uses TRBV28 and TRBJ1-2; D not certain. Germline-derived CDR1 and CDR2 are MDHEN and SYDVKM. CDR3 length: 13 amino acids. The V gene lost 7 bases and the J gene lost 5 bases, with 14 bases spanning the gap.